The next 8 T cell receptor beta chains were all read from a single sample in a study of Graves' ophthalmopathy and Graves' hyperthyroidism. Investigators amplified TCR beta CDR3 regions from RNA transcripts. An initial RT-PCR round employing HTBI primers preceded a second-round multiplex PCR. TCRdb independently ran MiXCR on the multiplex PCR reads; one entry per CDR3 protein. In the table there are about 740,000 distinct CDR3 sequences, roughly two fifths of which are singletons. The sample comprised peripheral blood. The source is an adult man with Graves' ophthalmopathy.

Remarks on this clonotype: The junction and the germline gene differ at one end; a read error may be behind it. The chain has TRBV10-3 and TRBJ1-2; D call uncertain. The CDR3 totals 11 residues. The V gene's germline CDR1 is ENHRY and CDR2 SYGVKD. The CDR3 bases are TGTGCCAGCAGTGAGAAGTACGGCTACACCTTC. Translation: CASSEKYGYTF.

This clonotype was counted many times. The V call is TRBV2, the J call TRBJ1-2; perhaps TRBD1 as D (5 bases). The germline gives CDR1 SNHLY, CDR2 FYNNEI. The V and J ends lost 2 bases and 6 bases respectively, with 16 bases between them. This CDR3 contains 15 residues. The CDR3 loop is CASSELPGPVDGYTF. The CDR3 nucleotides read TGTGCCAGCAGTGAACTTCCAGGGCCTGTCGATGGCTACACCTTC.

The V and J genes are TRBV10-1 and TRBJ2-7; D uncertain. The CDR3 sequence is 15 residues long. V was pared by 6 bases and J by 3 bases, with 18 bases between. Per germline, CDR1 WNHNN and CDR2 SYGVQD (reference sequence). In DNA form, the CDR3 reads TGCGCCAGCAGCCAGACGACGACCTTAAACTACGAGCAGTACTTC. Its protein product is CASSQTTTLNYEQYF.

This clonotype was observed a handful of times. Sequence at one end of the junction differs from germline and may be a read error. This chain joins TRBV24-1 and TRBJ1-5; D remains ambiguous. The CDR3 is 14 amino acids. The germline gives CDR1 KGHDR, CDR2 SFDVKD. In DNA form, the CDR3 reads TGTGCCAGCAGTTTATCGGCAGAAAATCAGCCCCAGCATTTT. Translation gives CASSLSAENQPQHF.

This clonotype was observed many times. V usage is TRBV7-9 and J usage is TRBJ2-5; D is undetermined. The V gene's germline CDR1 is SEHNR and CDR2 FQNEAQ (reference sequence). V was trimmed by 2 bases and J by 1 base, leaving 8 bases between them. There are 14 residues in the CDR3. DNA of the CDR3: TGTGCCAGCAGCTTATTTGCAGGCCAAGAGACCCAGTACTTC. It codes for CASSLFAGQETQYF.

This clonotype was observed a handful of times. This chain joins TRBV20-1 and TRBJ2-7, with 7 bases that match TRBD2. Unmatched junction bases numbered 4, after V lost 3 bases and J lost 5 bases. The CDR3 totals 12 residues. The germline V gene encodes CDR1 DFQATT and CDR2 SNEGSKA (reference sequence). CDR3 nucleotides: TGCAGTGCTAGGGGGGGGGTAGACGAGCAGTACTTC. This gives the protein CSARGGVDEQYF.

The sample holds many counts of this clonotype. This chain links TRBV15 with TRBJ1-2; no clear D gene. Germline loops: CDR1 LNHNV, CDR2 YYDKDF (reference sequence). Trimming took off 1 base at V and 8 bases at J, with 11 bases between the two ends. CDR3 size: 13 residues. CDR3 sequence: CATSRGRAGGYTF. The CDR3 bases are TGTGCCACCAGCAGAGGGAGGGCCGGCGGCTACACCTTC.

This clonotype was seen a few times. The chain employs TRBV25-1 and TRBJ1-6; perhaps TRBD1 as D (5 bases). Germline V gene sequence: CDR1 MGHDK, CDR2 SYGVNS. Deletions cut 2 bases from V and 10 bases from J, with 12 bases between. This CDR3 is built from 14 residues. CDR3 sequence reads: CASSEQGFGSPLHF. The CDR3 DNA sequence: TGTGCCAGCAGTGAACAGGGTTTCGGATCACCCCTCCACTTT.